The 24 T cell receptor beta chains below come from one sample, sequenced in a study of blood T cells in healthy people across ages. For the second PCR, which ran for 7 to 11 cycles, a sample-barcoded 5' primer and a J-beta primer mix were used. Each CDR3 protein gets one entry after TCRdb re-called the 5' RACE reads with MiXCR. Of roughly 500,000 distinct CDR3 sequences listed, 25% to 30% were seen once; the top ten hold less than 20%. Sequencing input: blood. All receptors come from a woman aged 65 to 85 in good health.

This clonotype was seen more than once but under ten times. CDR3 region: CASSLRRRQTYNEQFF. CDR3 nucleotides: TGTGCCAGCAGCTTAAGACGGCGACAGACCTACAATGAGCAGTTCTTC. This sequence joins TRBV7-2 and TRBJ2-1; TRBD1 is a possible D gene (5 bases). Per germline, CDR1 SGHTA and CDR2 FQGNSA. The CDR3 runs to 16 residues. V lost 2 bases, J lost 2 bases, and 13 bases lay in between.

The J gene is TRBJ2-1, the V gene TRBV4-2; TRBD2 aligns across 11 bases. This CDR3 has 16 amino acids. Germline CDR1 reads LGHNA; CDR2 reads YNFKEQ. Losses at the gene ends were 0 bases for V and 6 bases for J; bases not matched to a gene: 4. The CDR3 region has the DNA TGTGCCAGCAGCCAAGAACTAGCGGGAGTTCTCAATGAGCAGTTCTTC. This encodes CASSQELAGVLNEQFF.

V usage is TRBV20-1 and J usage is TRBJ2-3, with no clear D. Germline lookup yields CDR1 DFQATT and CDR2 SNEGSKA (reference sequence). This CDR3 is built from 13 residues. The germline V and J ends were trimmed by 0 bases and 11 bases, with 15 bases remaining between them. The DNA for the CDR3 is TGCAGTGCTAGAGATCGCTGGGCGGCGAAGCAGTATTTT. Its translation: CSARDRWAAKQYF.

This clonotype appeared a few times. The rearrangement uses TRBV9 and TRBJ2-1; TRBD2 is a possible D gene (5 bases). Trimming pared 2 bases from V and 12 bases from J, leaving 15 bases between. This CDR3 has 13 amino acids. The germline gives CDR1 SGDLS, CDR2 YYNGEE. Here the CDR3 reads CASSVSHFEGQFF. The DNA for the CDR3 is TGTGCCAGCAGCGTCTCACATTTCGAGGGGCAGTTCTTC.

The genes are TRBV13 and TRBJ2-2; D is unresolved. The germline V and J ends were trimmed by 3 bases and 5 bases, with 7 bases remaining between them. CDR1 is PRHDT, CDR2 FYEKMQ, per germline (reference sequence). This CDR3 region has 13 residues. The CDR3 sequence is CASSFSTTGELFF. Here the CDR3 DNA reads TGTGCCAGCAGCTTTTCCACGACCGGGGAGCTGTTTTTT.

This rearrangement joins TRBV25-1 to TRBJ1-2; weak D call: TRBD1 (5 bases). The germline gives CDR1 MGHDK, CDR2 SYGVNS. V lost 4 bases, J lost 4 bases, and 10 bases lay in between. This CDR3 contains 13 residues. As DNA, the CDR3 is TGTGCCAGCAGTGCGGGACGGGCCTATGGCTACACCTTC. It yields the protein CASSAGRAYGYTF.

This chain uses TRBV5-1 with TRBJ1-4; a weak D match, TRBD1 (5 bases). The germline V gene has CDR1 SGHRS and CDR2 YFSETQ. Trimming pared 4 bases from V and 5 bases from J, leaving 18 bases between. The CDR3 covers 16 residues. The CDR3: CASSPGVGPENEKLFF. The CDR3, as DNA: TGCGCCAGCAGCCCTGGAGTGGGGCCCGAGAATGAAAAACTGTTTTTT.

This rearrangement joins TRBV28 to TRBJ2-7; either TRBD1 or TRBD2 may supply D (5 bases each). The germline gives CDR1 MDHEN, CDR2 SYDVKM. The CDR3 has 11 amino acids. The V end lost 3 bases, the J end lost 7 bases, and 7 bases lay between the germline ends. The CDR3 bases are TGTGCCAGCAGTTTTGAGGGGGAGCAGTACTTC. It codes for CASSFEGEQYF.

CDR3 sequence (DNA): TGCGCCAGCAGCTTCGGGACAGGAGCCTCTGAGCAGTTCTTC. Its protein is CASSFGTGASEQFF. The rearrangement joins TRBV5-1 to TRBJ2-5; 8 bases fit TRBD1. With the DNA end fitting TRBJ2-1 better, the J assignment may be wrong. CDR3 size: 14 residues. The germline V gene encodes CDR1 SGHRS and CDR2 YFSETQ.

There are many counts of this clonotype. The rearrangement uses TRBV24-1 and TRBJ2-5; 7 bases map to TRBD1. Germline V CDR1 and CDR2: KGHDR, SFDVKD. The CDR3 has 15 amino acids. After removal of 6 bases from V and 5 bases from J, the junction contained 11 bases not matched to a gene. The CDR3: CATSLPGQGDETQYF. CDR3 coding DNA: TGTGCCACCAGTCTTCCCGGCCAGGGGGATGAGACCCAGTACTTC.

The V gene is TRBV20-1, the J gene TRBJ1-4; no definite D call. V lost 1 base and J 2 bases, leaving 5 bases between the germline ends. This CDR3 spans 13 amino acids. CDR1 is DFQATT, CDR2 SNEGSKA, per germline (reference sequence). DNA of the CDR3: TGCAGTGCTAGAGTGGGCACTAATGAAAAACTGTTTTTT. Amino acid sequence: CSARVGTNEKLFF.

This rearrangement joins TRBV11-1 to TRBJ2-3; 9 positions agree with TRBD1. CDR1 and CDR2 from the germline V gene are SGHAT and FQDESV (reference sequence). V was clipped by 6 bases and J by 14 bases; unmatched bases: 9. The CDR3 is made up of 12 amino acids. The CDR3 spells CASSSEGTGWYF. In nucleotides, the CDR3 is TGTGCCAGCAGTTCCGAGGGGACAGGGTGGTATTTT.

The V and J genes are TRBV6-5 and TRBJ1-6, with D maybe TRBD1 (5 bases). Germline V gives CDR1 MNHEY, CDR2 SVGAGI. This CDR3 comprises 14 residues. Trimming stripped 7 bases from V and 7 bases from J, with 14 bases between. CDR3 in amino acids: CASKWGRENSPLHF. The DNA of the CDR3 is TGTGCCAGCAAGTGGGGCAGGGAAAATTCACCCCTCCACTTT.

Regarding this clonotype: The junction departs from germline at one end; a sequencing error may be responsible. This chain connects TRBV6-1 to TRBJ1-2; no reliable D call. CDR1 and CDR2 from the germline V gene are MNHNS and SASEGT. This CDR3 contains 14 residues. CDR3 in amino acids: CASSAGGAPWDSAF. DNA for the CDR3: TGTGCCAGCAGTGCGGGCGGTGCCCCTTGGGATAGCGCCTTC.

In this sample, this clonotype turned up a few times. A read error may produce the germline difference seen at one junction end. This chain uses TRBV9 with TRBJ2-7; TRBD1 is a possible D gene (5 bases). CDR1 SGDLS and CDR2 YYNGEE come from the germline V gene. The CDR3 length is 18 residues. CDR3 loop: CASSVEPGVGAPGYERYF. The CDR3 coding sequence is TGTGCCAGCAGCGTGGAGCCAGGCGTTGGGGCGCCGGGCTACGAGCGGTACTTC.

This rearrangement joins TRBV6-4 to TRBJ2-3; 7 bases line up with TRBD1. V shed 6 bases and J 2 bases; nucleotides not matched to a gene: 8. Germline V CDR1 and CDR2: MRHNA, SNTAGT. The CDR3 loop spans 15 amino acids. As DNA, the CDR3 is TGTGCCAGCAGGTACAGGGGTGGGAACACAGATACGCAGTATTTT. Encoded protein: CASRYRGGNTDTQYF.

This clonotype was counted only a few times. As DNA, the CDR3 is TGTGCCAGCACCATCGACCCGACGGGCGGGGAGCTGTTTTTT. Its protein product is CASTIDPTGGELFF. The V call is TRBV3-1, the J call TRBJ2-2; D remains ambiguous. Germline lookup yields CDR1 LGHDT and CDR2 YNNKEL (reference sequence). The V and J ends lost 7 bases and 7 bases respectively, with 16 bases between them. The CDR3 is 14 amino acids.

V and J are TRBV3-1 and TRBJ1-1, with D uncertain. The ends were cut back, 7 bases at V and 8 bases at J, with 20 bases in the middle. The CDR3 runs to 14 residues. The germline CDR1 and CDR2 sequences are LGHDT and YNNKEL (reference sequence). CDR3 coding DNA: TGTGCCAGCACCTCCCCACGTACAGCGAACGAAGCTTTCTTT. Encoded protein: CASTSPRTANEAFF.

The chain combines TRBV4-2 with TRBJ1-1; no definite D call. This CDR3 is 15 amino acids long. Germline loops: CDR1 LGHNA, CDR2 YNFKEQ. Trimming cost V 1 base and J 5 bases, with 14 bases left between them. The CDR3 DNA reads TGTGCCAGCAGCCAAGTTTGGGGTGGTTCGACTGAAGCTTTCTTT. Protein: CASSQVWGGSTEAFF.

This clonotype was found a few times. The rearrangement links TRBV6-2 or TRBV6-3 to TRBJ1-1, with 10 bases lining up with TRBD1. CDR3 length equals 14 residues. Germline V CDR1 and CDR2: MNHEY, SVGEGT. V shed 4 bases and J 5 bases; nucleotides not matched to a gene: 4. The CDR3 bases are TGTGCCAGCAGTTGGACAGGGGGAAAGACTGAAGCTTTCTTT. It specifies CASSWTGGKTEAFF.

The chain has TRBV29-1 and TRBJ2-5, with D hard to call. Trimming removed 4 bases from V and 2 bases from J, with 8 bases in between. The CDR3 is 12 residues long. From germline, CDR1 is SQVTM and CDR2 ANQGSEA. CDR3 in DNA: TGCAGCGTTGTTCTCAGACAAGAGACCCAGTACTTC. It codes for CSVVLRQETQYF.

This chain connects TRBV10-3 to TRBJ2-3; D might be TRBD1 (6 bases). V shed 5 bases and J shed 4 bases, with 10 bases lying between them. Per the germline V gene, CDR1 is ENHRY and CDR2 is SYGVKD. The length of the CDR3 is 13 residues. CDR3 loop: CAISTRGPDTQYF. The CDR3 DNA follows: TGTGCCATCAGTACCAGGGGCCCAGATACGCAGTATTTT.

This clonotype was seen a few times. This chain links TRBV5-5 with TRBJ2-1, with TRBD1 matching 8 bases. In germline, CDR1 is SGHKS, CDR2 YYEKEE (reference sequence). The CDR3 is 15 amino acids. J gave up 7 bases and V 3 bases, and 9 bases lay outside the gene matches. The CDR3: CASSSRTGWQNEQFF. The CDR3 nucleotides are TGTGCCAGCAGCTCCAGGACAGGGTGGCAAAATGAGCAGTTCTTC.

This clonotype has a handful of counts. This chain links TRBV7-2 with TRBJ2-5; TRBD2 might be the D (6 bases). The assigned J gene may be wrong: the sequence end matches TRBJ2-1 better. This CDR3 region has 15 residues. Germline CDR1 and CDR2: SGHTA and FQGNSA. The CDR3, as DNA: TGTGCCAGCAGCCTGGGACTGTCAGGAAACAATGAGCAGTTCTTC. Translation gives CASSLGLSGNNEQFF.